Listed below are T cell receptor beta chains from one sample, sequenced in a study of post-analysis software for immune sequencing data. TCRdb re-analysed the PCR reads in MiXCR, keeping a single row per CDR3 protein. The table has roughly 730,000 distinct CDR3 sequences, roughly 27% seen once. Sequences were obtained from blood. These TCRs come from a girl aged 5-17 years with multiple sclerosis. CDR3s include the opening cysteine and the closing phenylalanine or tryptophan. The order of the fields is V gene, J gene, D gene, clone size, CDR3 protein, CDR3 DNA. D genes are given only for firm matches. Size tells how often a clone was seen (once, few, many) or the class of an expanded clone, and some rows leave it out.

>TRBV12-3/TRBV12-4|TRBJ1-5|.|.
CASSLTHQPQHF
TGTGCCAGCAGTTTAACGCATCAGCCCCAGCATTTT
>TRBV29-1|TRBJ2-1|TRBD2|many
CSVVLGAGGPGEQFF
TGCAGCGTTGTTTTGGGAGCGGGGGGGCCGGGTGAGCAGTTCTTC
>TRBV5-1|TRBJ2-1|.|few
CASSPRQNNEQFF
TGCGCCAGCAGCCCAAGACAGAACAATGAGCAGTTCTTC
>TRBV12-3/TRBV12-4|TRBJ1-2|.|few
CASSLYRSGGYTF
TGTGCCAGCAGTCTATACAGGAGCGGCGGCTACACCTTC
>TRBV12-3/TRBV12-4|TRBJ1-2|.|.
CASSLDRTRGGYTF
TGTGCCAGCAGCCTCGACAGAACTAGAGGGGGCTACACCTTC
>TRBV12-3/TRBV12-4|TRBJ2-5|.|few
CASSLVDGAREQYF
TGTGCCAGCAGTTTAGTGGACGGAGCTCGGGAGCAGTACTTC
>TRBV28|TRBJ2-1|.|.
CASRESGFEQFF
TGTGCCAGCCGAGAGAGTGGGTTTGAGCAGTTCTTC
>TRBV9|TRBJ2-1|.|.
CASSPPGGSLYNEQFF
TGTGCCAGCAGCCCCCCAGGTGGGAGCTTATACAATGAGCAGTTCTTC
>TRBV7-2|TRBJ2-1|TRBD2|few
CASSLNLAGVRNEQFF
TGTGCCAGCAGCCTTAACTTAGCGGGAGTAAGGAATGAGCAGTTCTTC
>TRBV4-2|TRBJ2-3|.|.
CASSQDYPEVGTDTQYF
TGTGCCAGCAGCCAAGATTACCCGGAGGTGGGCACAGATACGCAGTATTTT
>TRBV4-1|TRBJ1-2|.|.
CASSQDNGQPYYGYTF
TGCGCCAGCAGCCAAGATAACGGACAGCCGTACTATGGCTACACCTTC
>TRBV10-3|TRBJ1-4|TRBD1|.
CAISAGQGREKLFF
TGTGCCATCTCTGCGGGACAGGGACGAGAAAAACTGTTTTTT
>TRBV4-3|TRBJ2-5|.|.
CASSQESRGEETQYF
TGCGCCAGCAGCCAAGAAAGTCGGGGAGAAGAGACCCAGTACTTC
>TRBV28|TRBJ2-5|.|.
CASSLGSAGPQETQYF
TGTGCCAGCAGTTTAGGGTCGGCAGGTCCCCAAGAGACCCAGTACTTC
>TRBV27|TRBJ1-5|.|.
CASSPGMMNQPQHF
TGTGCCAGCAGTCCCGGGATGATGAATCAGCCCCAGCATTTT
>TRBV29-1|TRBJ2-5|TRBD1|few
CSVDERTGGAETQYF
TGCAGCGTTGACGAGCGGACAGGGGGCGCGGAGACCCAGTACTTC
>TRBV5-1|TRBJ2-7|TRBD2|.
CASSLGQRGSLSYEQYF
TGCGCCAGCAGCTTGGGACAGCGGGGATCCCTTTCCTACGAGCAGTACTTC
>TRBV20-1|TRBJ1-5|TRBD1|.
CSAPRAQTGEPQHF
TGCAGTGCCCCACGGGCCCAGACAGGGGAGCCCCAGCATTTT
>TRBV7-8|TRBJ1-5|.|.
CASSAGGYNQPQHF
TGTGCCAGCAGCGCCGGTGGGTATAATCAGCCCCAGCATTTT
>TRBV24-1|TRBJ1-1|.|.
CATSVTGTTEAFF
TGTGCCACCAGTGTTACAGGGACCACTGAAGCTTTCTTT
>TRBV7-9|TRBJ2-7|.|many
CASSPTSQGWTYEQYF
TGTGCCAGCAGCCCAACATCTCAGGGATGGACCTACGAGCAGTACTTC
>TRBV29-1|TRBJ1-1|.|few
CSTGGRGNTEAFF
TGCAGCACGGGGGGCAGGGGAAACACTGAAGCTTTCTTT
>TRBV29-1|TRBJ2-3|.|.
CSVRALQAPQYF
TGCAGCGTTAGGGCCCTGCAGGCGCCGCAGTATTTT
>TRBV5-1|TRBJ2-2|TRBD2|.
CASGLVRNTGELFF
TGCGCCAGCGGACTAGTACGGAACACCGGGGAGCTGTTTTTT
>TRBV5-1|TRBJ1-3|.|few
CASSRSGLHSGNTIYF
TGCGCCAGCAGCCGAAGCGGACTCCACTCTGGAAACACCATATATTTT
>TRBV25-1|TRBJ1-1|.|few
CASSELGEAFF
TGTGCCAGCAGTGAATTGGGGGAAGCTTTCTTT
>TRBV10-3|TRBJ2-5|.|.
CAIGRRDSQETQYF
TGTGCCATCGGCCGAAGGGATTCCCAAGAGACCCAGTACTTC
>TRBV9|TRBJ1-1|TRBD1|.
CASSQDSGGTEAFF
TGTGCCAGCAGCCAAGATTCAGGGGGCACTGAAGCTTTCTTT
>TRBV7-9|TRBJ1-5|.|few
CASSSGRLDQPQHF
TGTGCCAGCAGCTCAGGGCGGCTCGATCAGCCCCAGCATTTT
>TRBV6-6|TRBJ2-7|TRBD2|few
CASSYASGGEQYF
TGTGCCAGCAGTTACGCTAGCGGGGGCGAGCAGTACTTC
>TRBV6-1|TRBJ2-5|.|.
CALSRVRETQYF
TGTGCCTTGAGCAGGGTTCGAGAGACCCAGTACTTC
>TRBV9|TRBJ1-2|.|few
CASSPRGRSSYGYTF
TGTGCCAGCAGCCCGCGGGGGCGGTCGAGCTATGGCTACACCTTC
>TRBV9|TRBJ2-7|TRBD2|many
CASSPGGGLRSYEQYF
TGTGCCAGCAGCCCGGGAGGGGGGCTTCGTTCCTACGAGCAGTACTTC
>TRBV12-5|TRBJ2-3|.|few
CASGPGLHTDTQYF
TGTGCTAGTGGACCGGGACTGCACACAGATACGCAGTATTTT
>TRBV20-1|TRBJ1-3|.|few
CSAGGGSSGNTIYF
TGCAGTGCTGGAGGGGGTTCCTCTGGAAACACCATATATTTT
>TRBV29-1|TRBJ2-3|TRBD2|few
CSVPQRGTDTQYF
TGCAGCGTTCCCCAGCGGGGAACAGATACGCAGTATTTT
>TRBV29-1|TRBJ2-7|.|many
CSVVPPGRPDYEQYF
TGCAGCGTCGTTCCTCCGGGACGCCCGGACTACGAGCAGTACTTC
>TRBV29-1|TRBJ2-1|TRBD1|.
CSVEGDRNEQFF
TGCAGCGTTGAAGGGGACAGAAATGAGCAGTTCTTC
>TRBV7-8|TRBJ2-7|.|.
CASSLWGKIYEQYF
TGTGCCAGCAGCTTATGGGGAAAGATCTACGAGCAGTACTTC
>TRBV29-1|TRBJ2-3|.|.
CSVDGIRVYAQYF
TGCAGCGTTGACGGAATCAGGGTGTATGCGCAGTATTTT
>TRBV6-4|TRBJ1-6|TRBD1|.
CASSDSIGTGRNSPLHF
TGTGCCAGCAGTGACTCGATCGGGACAGGGCGAAATTCACCCCTCCACTTT
>TRBV20-1|TRBJ1-1|.|.
CSARDYLVQGEAFF
TGCAGTGCTAGAGATTATCTGGTACAGGGTGAAGCTTTCTTT